Listed below are T cell receptor beta chains from one sample, sequenced in a study of sequential checkpoint blockade in melanoma. Generated by immunoSEQ multiplex PCR, the TCRdb table keeps only in-frame clones and is missing some. The table lists fewer than 15,000 clones, around 82% of them singletons. Sequenced here: CD8+ T cells sorted from blood (inferred from file names), sampled from a patient given nivolumab and ipilimumab in sequence. The receptors originated from a human donor with melanoma. The CDR3 runs from the conserved cysteine through the conserved F or W. D genes are given only for firm matches. The listing skips clone size in some rows; elsewhere it reads once, few, many or a size class.

D gene,V gene,clone size,J gene,CDR3 protein,CDR3 DNA
TRBD1,TRBV7-3,NA,TRBJ1-5,CASSDRDRPYSNQPQHF,TGTGCCAGCAGCGACCGGGACAGGCCCTATAGCAATCAGCCCCAGCATTTT
TRBD2,TRBV28,NA,TRBJ2-2,CASSSNTLAGVSRPGELFF,TGTGCCAGCAGTTCTAACACACTAGCGGGAGTGAGTCGTCCGGGGGAGCTGTTTTTT
NA,TRBV12-5,few,TRBJ2-7,CASGLSGYEQYF,TGTGCTAGTGGTTTGTCGGGCTACGAGCAGTACTTC
TRBD2,TRBV5-4,NA,TRBJ2-1,CASSLVGTSGGGQFF,TGTGCCAGCAGCTTGGTGGGGACTAGCGGTGGGGGGCAGTTCTTC
TRBD2,TRBV11-2,NA,TRBJ2-3,CASSLAPWSGGLTDTQYF,TGTGCCAGCAGCTTAGCCCCGTGGAGCGGGGGTCTCACAGATACGCAGTATTTT
NA,TRBV27,NA,TRBJ1-2,CASSLSGVHGYTF,TGTGCCAGCAGTTTATCAGGGGTACATGGCTACACCTTC
NA,TRBV6-4,once,TRBJ2-3,CASEWGVERPQGADTQYF,TGTGCCAGCGAGTGGGGTGTGGAGCGTCCCCAAGGGGCAGATACGCAGTATTTT
TRBD2,TRBV9,NA,TRBJ2-7,CASASGSSYEQYF,TGTGCCAGCGCTAGCGGGAGCTCCTACGAGCAGTACTTC
TRBD1,TRBV10-2,once,TRBJ1-1,CATDPMRDRVKDTEAFF,TGCGCCACCGACCCAATGAGGGACAGGGTGAAGGACACTGAAGCTTTCTTT
NA,TRBV29-1,NA,TRBJ2-1,CSVILPYNEQFF,TGCAGCGTTATACTACCCTACAATGAGCAGTTCTTC
TRBD2,TRBV4-1,NA,TRBJ2-5,CASSHPTSGPYQETQYF,TGCGCCAGCAGCCACCCGACTAGCGGGCCGTACCAAGAGACCCAGTACTTC
NA,TRBV13,few,TRBJ2-5,CASSEWVGQETQYF,TGTGCCAGCAGTGAGTGGGTCGGGCAAGAGACCCAGTACTTC
NA,TRBV5-6,NA,TRBJ1-4,CASSLSQGWEKLFF,TGTGCCAGCAGCTTGTCCCAGGGATGGGAAAAACTGTTTTTT
TRBD2,TRBV28,NA,TRBJ2-7,CASGLGQRDSSYEQYF,TGTGCCAGCGGGCTGGGGCAGCGGGATTCGTCCTACGAGCAGTACTTC
TRBD2,TRBV27,NA,TRBJ2-7,CAASGGSSYEQYF,TGTGCCGCCTCCGGCGGGAGCTCCTACGAGCAGTACTTC
NA,TRBV28,NA,TRBJ2-2,CAAATGELFF,TGTGCAGCCGCCACCGGGGAGCTGTTTTTT
TRBD2,TRBV9,once,TRBJ2-3,CASRGLAGDTQYF,TGTGCCAGCCGGGGACTAGCTGGAGATACGCAGTATTTT
TRBD1,TRBV4-3,NA,TRBJ2-2,CASSQWTGNTGELFF,TGCGCCAGCAGCCAATGGACAGGGAACACCGGGGAGCTGTTTTTT
NA,TRBV19,NA,TRBJ2-7,CASRPSERSTYEQYF,TGTGCCAGTAGGCCTAGCGAACGTTCCACCTACGAGCAGTACTTC
TRBD2,TRBV6-6,NA,TRBJ2-2,CASSPSRGSGELFF,TGTGCCAGCAGTCCAAGCCGCGGGAGCGGGGAGCTGTTTTTT
NA,TRBV7-9,NA,TRBJ2-1,CASRSRNNEQFF,TGTGCCAGCAGGTCTCGTAACAATGAGCAGTTCTTC
NA,TRBV27,NA,TRBJ1-5,CASSLNRGQPQHF,TGTGCCAGCAGTTTAAACCGGGGTCAGCCCCAGCATTTT
NA,TRBV29-1,NA,TRBJ1-5,CSVGGRNQPQHF,TGCAGCGTTGGGGGGCGCAATCAGCCCCAGCATTTT
TRBD1,TRBV4-3,NA,TRBJ2-7,CASSQDRIFDEQYF,TGCGCCAGCAGCCAGGACAGGATTTTTGACGAGCAGTACTTC
TRBD1,TRBV11-2,NA,TRBJ2-7,CASSAQGRKDEQYF,TGTGCCAGCAGCGCACAGGGGCGTAAGGACGAGCAGTACTTC
NA,TRBV12-2,NA,TRBJ2-2,CASRLADRGRSGELFF,TGTGCAAGTCGCTTAGCGGACAGGGGGAGGAGCGGGGAGCTGTTTTTT
NA,TRBV4-3,NA,TRBJ2-1,CASSQEGLPTSYNEQFF,TGCGCCAGCAGCCAAGAGGGCCTGCCAACCTCCTACAATGAGCAGTTCTTC
NA,TRBV28,once,TRBJ2-7,CASSLGAGPSYEQYF,TGTGCCAGCAGCTTGGGTGCGGGCCCCTCCTACGAGCAGTACTTC
NA,TRBV7-8,once,TRBJ1-5,CASSLDRWRGSGQPQHF,TGTGCCAGCAGCTTGGATAGGTGGAGGGGATCGGGTCAGCCCCAGCATTTT
TRBD1,TRBV7-8,NA,TRBJ2-1,CASSLGTGRNEQFF,TGTGCCAGCAGCTTGGGGACAGGGAGGAATGAGCAGTTCTTC
NA,TRBV28,NA,TRBJ1-1,CASRTGIFAFF,TGCGCCAGCAGAACCGGGATCTTTGCTTTCTTT
NA,TRBV10-3,few,TRBJ2-2,CAISGGNTGELFF,TGTGCCATCAGCGGGGGGAACACCGGGGAGCTGTTTTTT
TRBD2,TRBV6-4,NA,TRBJ2-3,CASRVAGSTDTQYF,TGTGCCAGCAGGGTAGCGGGATCCACAGATACGCAGTATTTT
NA,TRBV2,NA,TRBJ1-3,CASSVTSTGSGNTIYF,TGTGCCAGCAGTGTGACCTCCACGGGGTCTGGAAACACCATATATTTT
NA,TRBV13,once,TRBJ1-1,CASLPGGIDTEAFF,TGTGCCAGCCTCCCGGGGGGGATCGACACTGAAGCTTTCTTT
TRBD1,TRBV7-2,NA,TRBJ2-1,CASSRAGQVINEQFF,TGTGCCAGCAGCCGTGCGGGACAGGTCATCAATGAGCAGTTCTTC
NA,TRBV9,NA,TRBJ1-2,CASSPGGGHGYTF,TGTGCCAGCAGCCCCGGGGGGGGACATGGCTACACCTTC
TRBD1,TRBV5-1,NA,TRBJ1-1,CASRPRQGMNTEAFF,TGCGCCAGCAGACCCCGACAGGGCATGAACACTGAAGCTTTCTTT
NA,TRBV6-5,NA,TRBJ1-4,CASSYRGEEKLFF,TGTGCCAGCAGTTACAGGGGTGAGGAAAAACTGTTTTTT
TRBD1,TRBV27,NA,TRBJ2-2,CASSLRGQGARELFF,TGTGCCAGCAGTTTAAGGGGACAGGGGGCGAGGGAGCTGTTTTTT
NA,TRBV5-6,NA,TRBJ2-5,CASSLVRETQYF,TGTGCCAGCAGCTTGGTTCGAGAGACCCAGTACTTC
TRBD2,TRBV4-1,once,TRBJ2-5,CASSRSGRANQETQYF,TGCGCCAGCAGCCGTAGCGGGAGAGCGAACCAAGAGACCCAGTACTTC
NA,TRBV5-6,NA,TRBJ2-1,CASSSDYGPREQFF,TGTGCCAGCAGCTCCGACTACGGACCAAGAGAGCAGTTCTTC
NA,TRBV28,NA,TRBJ2-6,CASSLRGGANVLTF,TGTGCCAGCAGTTTGAGAGGTGGGGCCAACGTCCTGACTTTC
NA,TRBV29-1,NA,TRBJ2-5,CSVDHRGGKQETQYF,TGCAGCGTTGACCACAGGGGGGGGAAGCAAGAGACCCAGTACTTC
TRBD1,TRBV27,NA,TRBJ1-1,CASSLRDRGRGNTEAFF,TGTGCCAGCAGTTTAAGAGACAGGGGAAGAGGGAACACTGAAGCTTTCTTT
TRBD2,TRBV29-1,NA,TRBJ2-3,CSVVERGTDTQYF,TGCAGCGTTGTTGAGCGGGGGACAGATACGCAGTATTTT
NA,TRBV4-1,NA,TRBJ1-1,CASTSPGGSTEAFF,TGCGCCAGCACCTCCCCGGGGGGCAGCACTGAAGCTTTCTTT
NA,TRBV21-1,NA,TRBJ2-3,CASSKALRVRYTDTQYF,TGTGCCAGCAGCAAAGCGCTCAGGGTCCGCTACACAGATACGCAGTATTTT
NA,TRBV7-9,NA,TRBJ2-3,CASSLAGGRTDTQYF,TGTGCCAGCAGCTTAGCAGGGGGTCGCACAGATACGCAGTATTTT
NA,TRBV11-1,NA,TRBJ2-7,CASSPLLALQFDEQYF,TGTGCCAGCAGCCCCCTACTAGCCCTTCAGTTTGACGAGCAGTACTTC